The rows below give T cell receptor beta chains drawn from one sample of a study of T-cell memory formation after mild COVID-19. TCRdb reprocessed the 5' RACE reads via MiXCR and lists one record per CDR3 protein. The data hold 340,000 or so distinct CDR3 sequences, with roughly 13% observed a single time. Sequencing input: PBMCs or a T cell subset sorted from them (not recorded which). These TCRs come from a man younger than 35 who had mild COVID-19 (a few samples of this study predate the infection). Cell type and time point are not known. The CDR3 runs from the conserved cysteine through the conserved F or W. Fields, in order: V gene, D gene, clone size, J gene, CDR3 protein, CDR3 DNA. The D gene is left open where the match is weak. Size tells how often a clone was seen (once, few, many) or the class of an expanded clone, and some rows leave it out.

>TRBV7-9|TRBD1|few|TRBJ1-4
CASSPSGQGVEKLFF
TGTGCCAGCAGCCCATCGGGACAGGGGGTTGAAAAACTGTTTTTT
>TRBV25-1|.|.|TRBJ1-1
CARMGLSLEAFF
TGTGCCAGGATGGGTTTGTCATTAGAAGCTTTCTTT
>TRBV2|.|.|TRBJ2-1
CASDLHPRQEQFF
TGTGCCAGTGACCTCCACCCGCGGCAGGAGCAGTTCTTC
>TRBV12-3/TRBV12-4|TRBD1|.|TRBJ1-1
CASSYRGRAAEAFF
TGTGCCAGCAGTTACAGGGGGCGCGCAGCTGAAGCTTTCTTT
>TRBV12-3/TRBV12-4|TRBD1|.|TRBJ2-5
CASSFGTEETQYF
TGTGCCAGCAGTTTCGGGACAGAAGAGACCCAGTACTTC
>TRBV7-8|TRBD2|.|TRBJ2-3
CASSLGLAGVRSTDTQYF
TGTGCCAGCAGCCTGGGACTAGCGGGGGTTAGGAGCACAGATACGCAGTATTTT
>TRBV6-2/TRBV6-3|.|few|TRBJ2-5
CASSDPPVQETQYF
TGTGCCAGCAGCGACCCCCCGGTCCAAGAGACCCAGTACTTC
>TRBV27|.|many|TRBJ2-1
CASGVSYNEQFF
TGTGCCTCCGGGGTCTCCTACAATGAGCAGTTCTTC
>TRBV6-1|.|few|TRBJ2-5
CASIRSGLETQYF
TGTGCCAGCATTCGATCGGGGTTAGAGACCCAGTACTTC
>TRBV2|TRBD2|many|TRBJ2-1
CASTLSGGSYNEQFF
TGTGCCAGCACCCTTAGCGGGGGGAGCTACAATGAGCAGTTCTTC
>TRBV2|.|many|TRBJ2-7
CASKPGEVGEQYF
TGTGCCAGCAAACCCGGGGAGGTTGGCGAGCAGTACTTC
>TRBV5-1|.|.|TRBJ2-5
CASTPSGNQETQYF
TGCGCCAGCACCCCGTCGGGGAACCAAGAGACCCAGTACTTC
>TRBV20-1|.|few|TRBJ2-4
CSAWTPSTGIQYF
TGCAGTGCATGGACTCCATCAACGGGCATTCAGTACTTC
>TRBV6-2/TRBV6-3|.|.|TRBJ2-5
CASSPDSTQKTQYF
TGTGCCAGCAGTCCCGACAGTACTCAAAAGACCCAGTACTTC
>TRBV4-3|.|many|TRBJ1-5
CASSQDLGNQPQHF
TGCGCCAGCAGCCAAGATCTTGGTAATCAGCCCCAGCATTTT
>TRBV12-3/TRBV12-4|TRBD2|few|TRBJ2-1
CASSLGGGGAPFEQFF
TGTGCCAGCAGTTTAGGTGGCGGGGGGGCCCCATTTGAGCAGTTCTTC
>TRBV7-9|.|.|TRBJ1-1
CASSFDSAEAFF
TGTGCCAGCAGCTTTGATTCCGCTGAAGCTTTCTTT
>TRBV19|.|.|TRBJ2-2
CASSTGRRELFF
TGTGCCAGTAGTACAGGGCGGAGGGAGCTGTTTTTT
>TRBV5-6|.|.|TRBJ2-3
CASSSPSRTTDTQYF
TGTGCCAGCAGCTCTCCGAGCCGAACCACAGATACGCAGTATTTT
>TRBV5-4|.|.|TRBJ2-2
CASSIDYPGTGELFF
TGTGCCAGCAGCATAGACTACCCCGGGACCGGGGAGCTGTTTTTT
>TRBV28|TRBD1|.|TRBJ2-1
CATTPGTGGYNEQFF
TGTGCCACCACCCCCGGGACAGGGGGGTACAATGAGCAGTTCTTC
>TRBV7-2|.|.|TRBJ2-5
CASNLVVETQYF
TGTGCCAGCAACTTAGTCGTGGAGACCCAGTACTTC
>TRBV15|.|few|TRBJ1-3
CATSRDLRSDTIYF
TGTGCCACCAGCAGAGATCTGAGGTCGGACACCATATATTTT
>TRBV5-1|.|many|TRBJ1-1
CASSLGFGGNTEAFF
TGCGCCAGCAGCTTGGGATTCGGCGGGAACACTGAAGCTTTCTTT
>TRBV10-3|.|.|TRBJ1-2
CAISDRPGYGYTF
TGTGCCATCAGTGACCGGCCGGGCTATGGCTACACCTTC
>TRBV20-1|.|few|TRBJ2-5
CSAKGGGAQGETQYF
TGCAGTGCTAAAGGAGGGGGGGCCCAGGGAGAGACCCAGTACTTC
>TRBV5-1|TRBD1|.|TRBJ1-2
CASSQQGHGYTF
TGCGCCAGCAGCCAACAGGGGCATGGCTACACCTTC
>TRBV30|.|few|TRBJ2-1
CAWSPDRYGEQFF
TGTGCCTGGAGTCCAGACAGGTATGGTGAGCAGTTCTTC
>TRBV4-1|.|few|TRBJ1-2
CASSQIPGSGGYTF
TGCGCCAGCAGCCAAATCCCCGGTAGTGGAGGCTACACCTTC
>TRBV11-3|TRBD2|.|TRBJ2-3
CDRGGGTDTQYF
TGCGACCGGGGGGGCGGCACAGATACGCAGTATTTT
>TRBV5-1|.|many|TRBJ2-5
CASSLRDGSETQYF
TGCGCCAGCAGCCTCCGGGACGGCTCGGAGACCCAGTACTTC
>TRBV10-3|.|.|TRBJ1-5
CAISESRGNSNQPQHF
TGTGCCATCAGTGAGTCAAGGGGAAATAGCAATCAGCCCCAGCATTTT
>TRBV7-2|.|.|TRBJ2-7
CASSLAWGSEQYF
TGTGCCAGCAGCTTAGCCTGGGGCAGCGAGCAGTACTTC
>TRBV12-5|.|many|TRBJ2-6
CASGWAWSRGISQPGANVLTF
TGTGCTAGTGGTTGGGCCTGGAGCAGGGGTATTAGTCAACCTGGGGCCAACGTCCTGACTTTC
>TRBV23-1|.|.|TRBJ2-5
CASSQDKYQETQYF
TGCGCCAGCAGTCAGGACAAGTACCAAGAGACCCAGTACTTC
>TRBV7-6|.|few|TRBJ2-7
CASSQTSTSEQYF
TGTGCCAGCAGCCAGACTAGTACAAGCGAGCAGTACTTC
>TRBV7-2|.|many|TRBJ1-2
CASSPQGNSGYTF
TGTGCCAGCAGCCCTCAGGGGAATTCTGGCTACACCTTC
>TRBV20-1|TRBD1|.|TRBJ1-5
CSARTGRSNQPQHF
TGCAGTGCGCGGACAGGCCGTAGCAATCAGCCCCAGCATTTT
>TRBV27|.|.|TRBJ2-7
CASSFHGTYEQYF
TGTGCCAGCAGTTTCCACGGAACCTACGAGCAGTACTTC
>TRBV12-3/TRBV12-4|.|few|TRBJ2-7
CASSQYRDQPYEQYF
TGTGCCAGCAGCCAATACAGGGATCAACCCTACGAGCAGTACTTC
>TRBV7-9|TRBD1|many|TRBJ2-1
CASSYRGGDEQFF
TGTGCCAGCAGTTACAGGGGCGGCGATGAGCAGTTCTTC
>TRBV4-2|.|.|TRBJ2-2
CASSQGEVGELFF
TGTGCCAGCAGCCAGGGGGAGGTCGGGGAGCTGTTTTTT
>TRBV6-6|.|many|TRBJ1-5
CASSYVGSNQPQHF
TGTGCCAGCAGTTACGTGGGAAGCAATCAGCCCCAGCATTTT
>TRBV7-9|TRBD2|many|TRBJ2-5
CASSLGASGEETQYF
TGTGCCAGCAGCTTAGGGGCTAGCGGTGAAGAGACCCAGTACTTC
>TRBV7-9|.|.|TRBJ1-2
CAWWDDRNYGYTF
TGTGCCTGGTGGGACGACAGAAACTATGGCTACACCTTC
>TRBV5-1|.|.|TRBJ1-1
CASSLIGGAVNTEAFF
TGCGCCAGCAGCTTGATTGGGGGCGCGGTGAACACTGAAGCTTTCTTT
>TRBV4-1|TRBD2|many|TRBJ2-3
CASSQEALAANTDTQYF
TGCGCCAGCAGCCAAGAGGCGCTAGCGGCCAACACAGATACGCAGTATTTT
>TRBV15|TRBD1|few|TRBJ1-5
CATSSGGTESSGQPQHF
TGTGCCACCAGCTCAGGTGGGACAGAGAGTTCGGGGCAGCCCCAGCATTTT
>TRBV12-3/TRBV12-4|.|.|TRBJ2-1
CASRRPGGSYNEQFF
TGTGCCAGCAGACGACCCGGGGGCTCCTACAATGAGCAGTTCTTC
>TRBV20-1|.|.|TRBJ1-5
CSASEQVGNQPQHF
TGCAGTGCTAGCGAACAGGTCGGCAATCAGCCCCAGCATTTT
>TRBV20-1|.|.|TRBJ2-7
CSAILGGDYEQYF
TGCAGTGCTATATTAGGGGGAGACTACGAGCAGTACTTC
>TRBV9|.|few|TRBJ2-3
CASSDDSDYTDTQYF
TGTGCCAGCAGCGACGACAGTGACTACACAGATACGCAGTATTTT
>TRBV23-1|TRBD1|.|TRBJ2-5
CASSKQGMETQYF
TGCGCCAGCAGTAAACAGGGGATGGAGACCCAGTACTTC
>TRBV20-1|.|few|TRBJ1-5
CSALRGFNQPQHF
TGCAGTGCCCTTCGAGGGTTTAATCAGCCCCAGCATTTT
>TRBV4-3|TRBD1|few|TRBJ2-1
CASSQAGQASLWNEQFF
TGCGCCAGCAGCCAAGCGGGACAGGCCTCTTTGTGGAATGAGCAGTTCTTC